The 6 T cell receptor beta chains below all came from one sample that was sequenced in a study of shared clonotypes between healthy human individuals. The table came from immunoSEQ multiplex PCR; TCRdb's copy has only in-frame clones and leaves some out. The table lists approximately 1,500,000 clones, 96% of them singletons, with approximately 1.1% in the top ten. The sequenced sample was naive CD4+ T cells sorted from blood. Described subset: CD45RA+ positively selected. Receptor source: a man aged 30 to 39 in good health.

CDR3 nucleotide sequence: TGCGCCAGCAGCTTGGGGGACAGGTTCCGTTTCCCGACAACTAATGAAAAACTGTTTTTT. Its protein product is CASSLGDRFRFPTTNEKLFF. The chain recombines TRBV5-1 with TRBJ1-4; the match to TRBD1 covers 8 bases. The germline gives CDR1 SGHRS, CDR2 YFSETQ. This CDR3 contains 20 residues. The junction had 13 bases not matched to a gene; V was cut back by 0 bases and J by 0 bases.

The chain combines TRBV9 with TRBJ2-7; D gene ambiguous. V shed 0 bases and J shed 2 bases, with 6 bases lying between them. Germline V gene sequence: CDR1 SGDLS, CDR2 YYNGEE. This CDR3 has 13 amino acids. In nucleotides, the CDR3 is TGTGCCAGCAGCGTAGTAAACCCCTACGAGCAGTACTTC. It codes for CASSVVNPYEQYF.

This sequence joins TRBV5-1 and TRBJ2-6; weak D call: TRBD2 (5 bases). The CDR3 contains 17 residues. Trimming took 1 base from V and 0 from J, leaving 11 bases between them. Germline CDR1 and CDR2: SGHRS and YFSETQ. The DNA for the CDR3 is TGCGCCAGCAGCTTGCCGGGGTCCTCCTCTGGGGCCAACGTCCTGACTTTC. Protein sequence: CASSLPGSSSGANVLTF.

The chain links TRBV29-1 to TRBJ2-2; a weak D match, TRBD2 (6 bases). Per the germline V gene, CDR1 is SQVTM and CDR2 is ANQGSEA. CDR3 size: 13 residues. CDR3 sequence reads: CSALRGNTGELFF. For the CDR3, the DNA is TGCAGTGCCCTGCGGGGGAACACCGGGGAGCTGTTTTTT.

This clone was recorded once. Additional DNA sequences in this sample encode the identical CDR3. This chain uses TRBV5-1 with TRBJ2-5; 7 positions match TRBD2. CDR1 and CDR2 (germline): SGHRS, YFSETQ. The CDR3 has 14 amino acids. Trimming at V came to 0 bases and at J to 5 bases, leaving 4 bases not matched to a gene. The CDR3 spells CASSLAPGGETQYF. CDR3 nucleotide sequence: TGCGCCAGCAGCTTGGCTCCCGGGGGGGAGACCCAGTACTTC.

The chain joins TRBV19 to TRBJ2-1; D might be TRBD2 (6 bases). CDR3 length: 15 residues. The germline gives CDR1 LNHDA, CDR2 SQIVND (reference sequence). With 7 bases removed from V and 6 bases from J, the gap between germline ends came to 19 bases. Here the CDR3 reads CASTQGDLRVNEQFF. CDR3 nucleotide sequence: TGTGCCAGTACCCAAGGGGACTTAAGGGTCAATGAGCAGTTCTTC.